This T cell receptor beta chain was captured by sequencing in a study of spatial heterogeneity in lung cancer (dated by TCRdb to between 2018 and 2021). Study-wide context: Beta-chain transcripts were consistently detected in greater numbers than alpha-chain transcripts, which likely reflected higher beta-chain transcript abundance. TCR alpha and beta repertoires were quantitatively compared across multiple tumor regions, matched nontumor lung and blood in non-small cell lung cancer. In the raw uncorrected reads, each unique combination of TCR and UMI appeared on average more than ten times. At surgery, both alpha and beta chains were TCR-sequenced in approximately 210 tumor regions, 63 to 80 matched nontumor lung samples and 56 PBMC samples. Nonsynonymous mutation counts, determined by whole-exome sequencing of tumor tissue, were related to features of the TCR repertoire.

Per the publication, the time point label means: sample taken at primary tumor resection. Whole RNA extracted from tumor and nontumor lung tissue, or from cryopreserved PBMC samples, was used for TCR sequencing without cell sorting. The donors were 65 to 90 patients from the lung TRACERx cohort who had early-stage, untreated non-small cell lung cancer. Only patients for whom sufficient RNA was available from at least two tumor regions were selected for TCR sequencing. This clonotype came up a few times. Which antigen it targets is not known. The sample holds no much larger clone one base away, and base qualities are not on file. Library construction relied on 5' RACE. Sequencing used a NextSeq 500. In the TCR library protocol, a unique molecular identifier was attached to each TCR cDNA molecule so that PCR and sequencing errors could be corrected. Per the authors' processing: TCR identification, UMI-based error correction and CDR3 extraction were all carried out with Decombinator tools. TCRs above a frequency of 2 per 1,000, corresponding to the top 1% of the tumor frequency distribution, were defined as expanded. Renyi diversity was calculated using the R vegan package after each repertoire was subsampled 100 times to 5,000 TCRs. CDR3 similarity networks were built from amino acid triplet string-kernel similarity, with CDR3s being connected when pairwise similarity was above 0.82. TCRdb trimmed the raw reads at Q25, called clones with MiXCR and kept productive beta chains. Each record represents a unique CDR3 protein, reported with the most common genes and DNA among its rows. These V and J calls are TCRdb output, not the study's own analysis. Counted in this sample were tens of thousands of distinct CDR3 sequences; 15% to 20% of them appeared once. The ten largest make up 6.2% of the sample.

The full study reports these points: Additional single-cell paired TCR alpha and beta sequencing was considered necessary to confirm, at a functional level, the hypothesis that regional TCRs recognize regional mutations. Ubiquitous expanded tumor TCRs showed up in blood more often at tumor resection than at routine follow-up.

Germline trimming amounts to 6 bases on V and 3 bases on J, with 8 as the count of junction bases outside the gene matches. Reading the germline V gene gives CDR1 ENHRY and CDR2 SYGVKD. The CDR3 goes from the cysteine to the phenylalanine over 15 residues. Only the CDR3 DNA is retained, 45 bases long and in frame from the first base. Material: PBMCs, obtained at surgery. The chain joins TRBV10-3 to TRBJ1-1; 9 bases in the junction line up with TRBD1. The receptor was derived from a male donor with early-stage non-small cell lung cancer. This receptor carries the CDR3 CAIRDSQGADTEAFF. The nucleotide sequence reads TGTGCCATCAGGGATTCACAGGGGGCCGACACTGAAGCTTTCTTT.